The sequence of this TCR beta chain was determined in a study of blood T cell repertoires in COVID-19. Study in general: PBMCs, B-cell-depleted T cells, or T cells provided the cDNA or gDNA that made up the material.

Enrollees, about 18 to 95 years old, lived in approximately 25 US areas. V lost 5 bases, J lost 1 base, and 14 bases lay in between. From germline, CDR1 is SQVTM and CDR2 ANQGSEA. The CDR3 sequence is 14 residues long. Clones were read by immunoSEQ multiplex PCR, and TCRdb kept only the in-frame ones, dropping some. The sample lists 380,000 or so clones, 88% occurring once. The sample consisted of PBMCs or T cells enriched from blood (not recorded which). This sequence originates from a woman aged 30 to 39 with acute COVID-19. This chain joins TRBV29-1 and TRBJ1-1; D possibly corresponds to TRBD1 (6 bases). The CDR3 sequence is CSVSWGLANTEAFF. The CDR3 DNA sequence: TGCAGCGTTAGTTGGGGGCTCGCGAACACTGAAGCTTTCTTT.